This T cell receptor beta chain is from a study of cytomegalovirus exposure and HLA in healthy donors. The CDR3 has 15 amino acids. The germline CDR1 and CDR2 sequences are SNHLY and FYNNEI. V shed 1 base and J 7 bases; nucleotides not matched to a gene: 6. Primers: 60 Vbeta forward and 13 Jbeta reverse. Here immunoSEQ multiplex PCR was the method, and the copy in TCRdb shows in-frame clones only, minus some. The table lists 150,000 to 200,000 clones, approximately 81% of them singletons. The V and J genes are TRBV2 and TRBJ1-4, with 7 bases matching TRBD1. This receptor was taken from a woman in her 50s in good health and CMV-seronegative. Sequenced: PBMCs. This chain's CDR3 is CASSEGDRVGEKLFF. DNA for the CDR3: TGTGCCAGCAGTGAAGGCGACAGGGTGGGTGAAAAACTGTTTTTT.